A selection of T cell receptor beta chains follows, all from one sample in a study of T-cell memory formation after mild COVID-19. TCRdb ran MiXCR on the 5' RACE reads and lists one entry per CDR3 protein. The table includes about 190,000 distinct CDR3 sequences, about 18% detected once. Material for sequencing was PBMCs or a T cell subset sorted from them (not recorded which). These receptors were obtained from an adult woman who had mild COVID-19 (a few samples of this study predate the infection). Cell type and time point are not known. The CDR3 runs from the conserved cysteine through the conserved F or W.

V	length	J	CDR3
TRBV15	15	TRBJ2-3	CATSRAGGGADTQYF
TRBV12-3/TRBV12-4	17	TRBJ1-4	CASSPYVPLTTNEKLFF
TRBV6-1	14	TRBJ1-2	CASSEDERDYGYTF
TRBV2	15	TRBJ2-1	CASMGTSGTYNEQFF
TRBV7-3	16	TRBJ2-3	CASSTQGGLATDTQYF
TRBV7-6	17	TRBJ1-3	CASSLLGSASGGNTIYF
TRBV5-5	14	TRBJ2-7	CASRVAGQAYEQYF
TRBV9	14	TRBJ1-5	CASSVEGINQPQHF
TRBV30	14	TRBJ1-1	CAWSVDRANTEAFF
TRBV5-5	13	TRBJ2-7	CASRVGQENEQYF
TRBV5-5	13	TRBJ1-4	CASSLGDLERLFF
TRBV5-1	13	TRBJ1-2	CASSKGQVDGYTF
TRBV30	11	TRBJ1-1	CAWTWRTEAFF
TRBV19	15	TRBJ1-4	CASSINTRRDEKLFF
TRBV19	16	TRBJ2-3	CASAKFTGASTETQYF
TRBV7-9	17	TRBJ2-3	CASSPRGLAASTDTQYF
TRBV7-2	12	TRBJ2-7	CASSQYRGEQYF
TRBV4-2	16	TRBJ2-4	CASSTRGSRAKNIQYF
TRBV24-1	17	TRBJ2-2	CATSDFRDRGHTGELFF
TRBV5-1	15	TRBJ1-4	CASSPRQATNEKLFF
TRBV29-1	11	TRBJ2-7	CSVTLGAEQYF
TRBV30	14	TRBJ2-2	CAWGGQGYTGELFF
TRBV30	13	TRBJ1-1	CAWSVRLNTEAFF
TRBV20-1	14	TRBJ2-3	CSAGTSGSTDTQYF
TRBV12-3/TRBV12-4	14	TRBJ1-1	CASSWTDSNTEAFF
TRBV20-1	17	TRBJ2-1	CSARGPKITRGGGEQFF
TRBV7-3	13	TRBJ1-4	CASSRQGGEKLFF
TRBV7-9	14	TRBJ1-6	CASSFDRDNSPLHF
TRBV7-9	13	TRBJ2-7	CASSYSDSYEQYF
TRBV7-6	16	TRBJ2-1	CASSPVPGQGGNEQFF
TRBV4-3	15	TRBJ2-7	CASSQGLAGVYEQYF
TRBV14	13	TRBJ2-5	CASSRTWRETQYF
TRBV7-2	13	TRBJ2-7	CASSRQREYEQYF
TRBV5-6	14	TRBJ2-5	CASSLATRGETQYF
TRBV7-9	15	TRBJ2-2	CASSSPRTPTGELFF
TRBV12-3/TRBV12-4	14	TRBJ1-1	CASTFGVPNTEAFF
TRBV4-1	16	TRBJ1-5	CASSQETYGGSQPQHF
TRBV5-1	15	TRBJ1-3	CASSLGRAGGNTIYF
TRBV4-1	14	TRBJ1-1	CASSQAWTRTEAFF
TRBV20-1	13	TRBJ2-7	CSADPKRDYEQYF